These 22 T cell receptor beta chains originate from one sample sequenced in a study of CD8+CD57+ T cells in acquired aplastic anemia. According to the study, genomic DNA was the template for TCR beta VDJ and CDR3 profiling. One entry per CDR3 protein, called by TCRdb with MiXCR from the reads. This sample has 150,000 to 200,000 distinct CDR3 sequences, with roughly 63% found just once. Sequencing input: sorted CD4+, CD8+, or CD8+CD57+ T cells (not recorded which) from PBMCs. The receptor source for this set is a human donor in good health.

This chain links TRBV25-1 with TRBJ2-1, with TRBD2 matching 10 bases. J gave up 10 bases and V 6 bases, and 6 bases lay outside the gene matches. The CDR3 covers 13 residues. The germline gives CDR1 MGHDK, CDR2 SYGVNS. The CDR3 sequence: CASSHILAGEQFF. For the CDR3, the DNA is TGTGCCAGCAGCCACATACTAGCGGGGGAGCAGTTCTTC.

This clonotype was counted a few times. The chain uses TRBV2 and TRBJ2-3; TRBD2 agrees at 13 bases. This CDR3 region has 14 residues. V trimming: 0 bases; J trimming: 11 bases; junction bases outside the gene matches: 2. CDR1 is SNHLY and CDR2 is FYNNEI in the germline V gene. CDR3 bases: TGTGCCAGCAGTGAAGCCGGACTAGCGGGGGTGCAGTATTTT. Amino acid sequence: CASSEAGLAGVQYF. Supplemented by reference TRBV2 and TRBJ2-3, the full variable domain reads EPEVTQTPSHQVTQMGQEVILRCVPISNHLYFYWYRQILGQKVEFLVSFYNNEISEKSEIFDDQFSVERPDGSNFTLKIRSTKLEDSAMYFCASSEAGLAGVQYFGPGTRLTVL.

This clonotype occurred once. The chain links TRBV7-6 to TRBJ2-7, with D unresolved. Per the germline V gene, CDR1 is SGHVS and CDR2 is FNYEAQ. The V end was cut by 5 bases, the J end by 1 base, with 9 bases between. The CDR3 runs to 13 residues. The CDR3 DNA follows: TGTGCCAGCAGCCCCTCTCTATCCTACGAGCAGTACTTC. Translation gives CASSPSLSYEQYF.

This clonotype was detected only once. The chain combines TRBV12-5 with TRBJ2-5; D ambiguous. Trimming pared 0 bases from V and 7 bases from J, leaving 6 bases between. CDR3 length: 12 amino acids. The V gene's germline CDR1 is LGHNT and CDR2 FRNRAP. The CDR3 DNA reads as TGTGCTAGTGGTTTGGTACGAGGGACCCAGTACTTC. This codes for CASGLVRGTQYF.

The V gene is TRBV6-2 or TRBV6-3, the J gene TRBJ1-1, with D possibly being TRBD1 (6 bases). The CDR3 runs 14 residues. The V end was cut by 6 bases, the J end by 11 bases, with 22 bases between. Germline V gene data show CDR1 as MNHEY and CDR2 as SVGEGT. This CDR3 reads CASRNSGTRSGAFF. The DNA of the CDR3 is TGTGCCAGCAGAAACTCCGGGACACGGTCTGGGGCTTTCTTT.

The chain employs TRBV5-1 and TRBJ2-7; TRBD1 aligns across 9 bases. Germline-derived CDR1 and CDR2 are SGHRS and YFSETQ. With 7 bases clipped from V and 2 bases from J, the junction kept 13 bases outside the gene matches. This CDR3 has 16 amino acids. This CDR3 is CASRWGRDRATYEQYF. The CDR3 coding sequence is TGCGCCAGCCGCTGGGGAAGGGACAGGGCTACCTACGAGCAGTACTTC. Combining the CDR3 with reference TRBV5-1 and TRBJ2-7 gives the whole variable domain KAGVTQTPRYLIKTRGQQVTLSCSPISGHRSVSWYQQTPGQGLQFLFEYFSETQRNKGNFPGRFSGRQFSNSRSEMNVSTLELGDSALYLCASRWGRDRATYEQYFGPGTRLTVT.

V gene TRBV7-9 combines with J gene TRBJ1-3, with D tentatively TRBD1 (6 bases). V lost 5 bases and J 4 bases, leaving 12 bases between the germline ends. The germline gives CDR1 SEHNR, CDR2 FQNEAQ (reference sequence). This CDR3 is built from 14 residues. In nucleotides, the CDR3 is TGTGCCAGCAGCCTACAGGGTTTGGGAAACACCATATATTTT. Translation: CASSLQGLGNTIYF.

The chain joins TRBV7-2 to TRBJ2-7; D is undetermined. Germline lookup yields CDR1 SGHTA and CDR2 FQGNSA. Trimming left V 6 bases short and J 2 bases short, with 11 bases between. CDR3 size: 13 residues. For the CDR3, the DNA is TGTGCCAGCAGGTTGGGCAGTACCTACGAGCAGTACTTC. As protein: CASRLGSTYEQYF.

The chain carries TRBV7-8 and TRBJ1-3; 7 bases map to TRBD1. This CDR3 comprises 18 residues. V was pared by 5 bases and J by 2 bases, with 15 bases of the junction left unmatched. Germline lookup yields CDR1 SGHVS and CDR2 FQNEAQ. The CDR3, as DNA: TGTGCCAGCAGCCCGAACCCCTTAGACAGGGTGGCTGGAAACACCATATATTTT. This gives the protein CASSPNPLDRVAGNTIYF.

The sample holds a few counts of this clonotype. The genes are TRBV20-1 and TRBJ1-6; 8 bases match TRBD1. The V segment lost 4 bases and the J segment 0 bases; nucleotides outside the gene matches: 11. This CDR3 is 18 amino acids long. Germline CDR1 is DFQATT and CDR2 is SNEGSKA (reference sequence). CDR3 in amino acids: CSATSRDRSSSYNSPLHF. The DNA of the CDR3 is TGCAGTGCTACGTCCCGGGACAGGTCCAGCTCCTATAATTCACCCCTCCACTTT.

The chain is built from TRBV7-9 and TRBJ2-7; 7 bases are a match to TRBD2. The germline CDR1 and CDR2 sequences are SEHNR and FQNEAQ (reference sequence). There are 12 residues in the CDR3. Trimming at V came to 6 bases and at J to 7 bases, leaving 6 bases not matched to a gene. The CDR3 is CASSYRGEEQYF. DNA of the CDR3: TGTGCCAGCAGTTACCGGGGGGAGGAGCAGTACTTC. The complete variable domain, with remaining parts taken from reference TRBV7-9 and TRBJ2-7, reads DTGVSQNPRHKITKRGQNVTFRCDPISEHNRLYWYRQTLGQGPEFLTYFQNEAQLEKSRLLSDRFSAERPKGSFSTLEIQRTEQGDSAMYLCASSYRGEEQYFGPGTRLTVT.

The chain uses TRBV7-2 and TRBJ2-7, with D tentatively TRBD2 (5 bases). The germline CDR1 and CDR2 sequences are SGHTA and FQGNSA. The CDR3 is 12 residues long. Between the trimmed V and J ends, which lost 5 bases and 7 bases, there was a span of 12 bases. In DNA, the CDR3 is TGTGCCAGCAGCCAATCCGGGGTTGAGCAGTACTTC. It codes for CASSQSGVEQYF.

This clonotype was recorded at least ten times. J is TRBJ2-3 and V is TRBV7-2; 10 nucleotides agree with TRBD1. V lost 5 bases and J lost 2; bases outside the gene matches: 10. The CDR3 spans 17 residues. Germline V gene lookup returns CDR1 SGHTA and CDR2 FQGNSA. For the CDR3, the DNA is TGTGCCAGCAGCACCCCTGGACAGGGGGTTCTCACAGATACGCAGTATTTT. Protein sequence: CASSTPGQGVLTDTQYF.

CDR3 in amino acids: CSVDRDTQYF. In DNA form, the CDR3 reads TGCAGCGTTGATCGGGATACGCAGTATTTT. The genes are TRBV29-1 and TRBJ2-3; D is uncertain. V lost 3 bases and J 6 bases, leaving 4 bases between the germline ends. Per the germline V gene, CDR1 is SQVTM and CDR2 is ANQGSEA. The CDR3 length is 10 residues.

This clonotype was seen repeatedly, ten times or more. The V gene is TRBV2, the J gene TRBJ2-7; no reliable D call. The length of the CDR3 is 10 residues. Germline CDR1 reads SNHLY; CDR2 reads FYNNEI. V was shortened by 8 bases and J by 2 bases, with 4 bases between the two germline ends. CDR3 bases: TGTGCCAGCGGGGCCTACGAGCAGTACTTC. This encodes CASGAYEQYF.

The J gene is TRBJ2-2, the V gene TRBV4-1; TRBD2 agrees at 9 bases. The CDR3 has 15 residues. The V gene end was trimmed by 4 bases and the J gene end by 3 bases; junction bases not matched to a gene: 3. Germline CDR1 reads MGHRA; CDR2 reads YSYEKL. The CDR3 loop is CASSPRLADTGELFF. In nucleotides, the CDR3 is TGCGCCAGCAGCCCGAGACTAGCGGACACCGGGGAGCTGTTTTTT.

This clonotype has more than one count but fewer than ten. The CDR3 sequence: CSVVKLAGRGNEQFF. Here the CDR3 DNA reads TGCAGCGTTGTAAAGCTAGCGGGACGTGGCAATGAGCAGTTCTTC. This chain connects TRBV29-1 to TRBJ2-1; TRBD2 matches at 9 bases. CDR3 size: 15 residues. Germline lookup yields CDR1 SQVTM and CDR2 ANQGSEA. V was pared by 4 bases and J by 6 bases, with 10 bases of the junction left unmatched.

V is TRBV7-2 and J is TRBJ1-5, with no clear D. V lost 6 bases and J 9 bases, leaving 12 bases between the germline ends. The CDR3 consists of 12 residues. Germline V gene lookup returns CDR1 SGHTA and CDR2 FQGNSA. CDR3 bases: TGTGCCAGCAGTCCCACCATGGGGCCCCAGCATTTT. Translating gives CASSPTMGPQHF.

This clonotype was found a few times. V usage is TRBV5-5 and J usage is TRBJ1-1, with TRBD1 identical over 10 bases. CDR1 and CDR2 from the germline V gene are SGHKS and YYEKEE (reference sequence). The V gene end was trimmed by 0 bases and the J gene end by 4 bases; junction bases not matched to a gene: 3. The CDR3 is 15 amino acids. The CDR3 nucleotides are TGTGCCAGCAGCTTGGGGTGGGACAGGGGCACTGAAGCTTTCTTT. It is translated as CASSLGWDRGTEAFF.

This clonotype was counted at least ten times. This chain connects TRBV4-3 to TRBJ1-6; 7 bases line up with TRBD1. J was trimmed by 9 bases and V by 0 bases; bases with no gene match: 14. This CDR3 is built from 18 residues. Germline V gene lookup returns CDR1 LGHNA and CDR2 YSLEER. CDR3 residues: CASSQDIIRTGVGSPLHF. In DNA form, the CDR3 reads TGCGCCAGCAGCCAAGATATTATAAGAACAGGGGTTGGTTCACCCCTCCACTTT.

Only one count was recorded for this clonotype. CDR3 amino acids: CASSISMNTEAFF. In DNA, the CDR3 is TGTGCCAGCAGCATTAGCATGAACACTGAAGCTTTCTTT. The chain is built from TRBV7-7 and TRBJ1-1; D uncertain. Germline values: CDR1 SSHAT, CDR2 FNYEAQ (reference sequence). CDR3 length: 13 amino acids. V lost 5 bases to trimming and J lost 0 bases, with 7 bases between them. The whole variable domain, remainder taken from reference TRBV7-7 and TRBJ1-1, is GAGVSQSPRYKVTKRGQDVTLRCDPISSHATLYWYQQALGQGPEFLTYFNYEAQPDKSGLPSDRFSAERPEGSISTLTIQRTEQRDSAMYRCASSISMNTEAFFGQGTRLTVV.

This clonotype was detected many times. The CDR3 reads CASSLNRVGLAGETQYF. CDR3 coding DNA: TGTGCCAGCAGCTTAAACCGGGTCGGTCTAGCGGGGGAGACCCAGTACTTC. This chain connects TRBV7-8 to TRBJ2-5; 9 bases agree with TRBD2. CDR1 SGHVS and CDR2 FQNEAQ come from the germline V gene. V trimming: 2 bases; J trimming: 5 bases; junction bases outside the gene matches: 12. There are 17 residues in the CDR3.